This T cell receptor beta chain was sequenced in a study of cytomegalovirus exposure and HLA in healthy donors. About the research overall: A prior analysis found 95 million to 140 million unique TCR beta sequences from 170 million or so T cells. Findings and limits, study-wide: A few CMV-associated chains were confirmed in vitro to be specific for CMV antigens. Analyses of presence and absence presupposed an approximately uniform sequencing depth across donors.

PCR was performed using 60 Vbeta and 13 Jbeta primers. Libraries were prepared by immunoSEQ multiplex PCR; TCRdb keeps only in-frame clonotypes and omits some of them. The sample lists approximately 110,000 clones, roughly 66% occurring once. On this clone: Its target is unknown. This sample also contains other DNA sequences that code for the same CDR3.

The CDR3 runs to 15 residues. Trimming shortened V by 2 bases and J by 0 bases, and 5 bases separated the two germline ends. The germline V gene encodes CDR1 MRHNA and CDR2 SNTAGT. Source material: PBMCs. The receptor was derived from a woman aged 30 to 39 in good health and CMV-seronegative. V is TRBV6-4 and J is TRBJ2-6; a weak D match, TRBD1 (5 bases). As DNA, the CDR3 is TGTGCCAGCAGTGACGGACACTCTGGGGCCAACGTCCTGACTTTC. Its translation is CASSDGHSGANVLTF.